The table lists the clone carrying this TCR beta chain with a few counts. The germline gives CDR1 SGHRS, CDR2 YFSETQ. CDR3 size: 16 residues. The V gene end was trimmed by 2 bases and the J gene end by 7 bases; junction bases not matched to a gene: 10. The data derive from a study of blood T cell repertoires in COVID-19. Study details: The cDNA or gDNA used as material had been derived from T cells, B-cell-depleted T cells, or PBMCs.

The authors' processing: Quantification of nucleated cells was approximated via reference gene primer amplification. The method was immunoSEQ multiplex PCR; TCRdb's version includes in-frame clones alone and lacks a portion of them. V and J calls and clone size are as listed in that table; D and trimming were resolved from the DNA. There are under 25,000 clones in the sample; about 80% occur only once, and 48% lies in the top ten. Sequenced input: peripheral blood. The chain is built from TRBV5-1 and TRBJ2-1, with TRBD2 matching over 9 bases. The sequence derives from a man in his 70s with acute or convalescent COVID-19. CDR3 in DNA: TGCGCCAGCAGCTTCAGCCTAGCGGGAATTCTAAATGAGCAGTTCTTC. Its translation: CASSFSLAGILNEQFF.